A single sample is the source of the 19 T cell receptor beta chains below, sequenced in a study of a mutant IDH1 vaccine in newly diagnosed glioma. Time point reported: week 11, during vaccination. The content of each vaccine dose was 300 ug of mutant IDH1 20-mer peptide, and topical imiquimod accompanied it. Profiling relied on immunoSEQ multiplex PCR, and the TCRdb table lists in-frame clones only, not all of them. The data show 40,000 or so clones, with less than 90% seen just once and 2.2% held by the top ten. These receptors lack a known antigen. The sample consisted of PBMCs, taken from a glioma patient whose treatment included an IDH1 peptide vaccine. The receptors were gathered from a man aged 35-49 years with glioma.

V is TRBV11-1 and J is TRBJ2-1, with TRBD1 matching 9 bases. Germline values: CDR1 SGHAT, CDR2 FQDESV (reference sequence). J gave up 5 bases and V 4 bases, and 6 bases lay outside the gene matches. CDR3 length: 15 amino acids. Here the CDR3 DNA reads TGTGCCAGCAGCTCGGGGACAGGGTTTAACAATGAGCAGTTCTTC. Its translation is CASSSGTGFNNEQFF.

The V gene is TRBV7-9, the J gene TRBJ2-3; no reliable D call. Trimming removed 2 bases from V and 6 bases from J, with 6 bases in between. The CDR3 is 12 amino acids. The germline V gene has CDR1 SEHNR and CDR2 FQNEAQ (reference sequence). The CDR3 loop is CASSLTGDTQYF. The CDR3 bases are TGTGCCAGCAGCTTAACGGGTGATACGCAGTATTTT.

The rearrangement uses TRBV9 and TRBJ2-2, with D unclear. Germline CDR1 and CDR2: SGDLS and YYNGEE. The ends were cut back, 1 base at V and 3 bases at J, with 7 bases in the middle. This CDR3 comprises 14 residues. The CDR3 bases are TGTGCCAGCAGCGTAAACGGACACACCGGGGAGCTGTTTTTT. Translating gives CASSVNGHTGELFF.

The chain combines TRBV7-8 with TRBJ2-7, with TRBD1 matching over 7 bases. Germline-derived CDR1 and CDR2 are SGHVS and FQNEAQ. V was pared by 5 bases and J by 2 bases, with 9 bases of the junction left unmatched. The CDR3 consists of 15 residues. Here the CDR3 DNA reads TGTGCCAGCAGCCCGTCGACAGGGCCTGCCTACGAGCAGTACTTC. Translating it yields CASSPSTGPAYEQYF.

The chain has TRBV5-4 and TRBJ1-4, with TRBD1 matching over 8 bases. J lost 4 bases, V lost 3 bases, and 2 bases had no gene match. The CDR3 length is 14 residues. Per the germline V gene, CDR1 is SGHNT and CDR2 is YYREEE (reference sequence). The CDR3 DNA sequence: TGTGCCAGCAGCTCGGACAGGGTTAATGAAAAACTGTTTTTT. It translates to CASSSDRVNEKLFF.

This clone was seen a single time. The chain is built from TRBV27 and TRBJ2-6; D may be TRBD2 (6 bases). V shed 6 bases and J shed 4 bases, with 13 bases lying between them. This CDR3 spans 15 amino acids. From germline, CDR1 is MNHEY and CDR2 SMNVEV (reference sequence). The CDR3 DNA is TGTGCCAGCAGCCACGGGGGTACCGGGGCCAACGTCCTGACTTTC. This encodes CASSHGGTGANVLTF.

The CDR3 DNA reads TGTGCCAGCAGGGCTAGCGGCACCTACGAGCAGTACTTC. It is translated as CASRASGTYEQYF. The V call is TRBV28, the J call TRBJ2-7, with TRBD2 identical over 7 bases. The CDR3 extends over 13 amino acids. Germline CDR1 and CDR2: MDHEN and SYDVKM. Trimming removed 6 bases from V and 2 bases from J; junction bases left unmatched: 4.

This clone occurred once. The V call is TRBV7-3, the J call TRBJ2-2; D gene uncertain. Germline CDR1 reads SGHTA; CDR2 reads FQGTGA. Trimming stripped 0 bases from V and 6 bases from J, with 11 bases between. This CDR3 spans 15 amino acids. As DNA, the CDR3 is TGTGCCAGCAGCTTAACAATCGAGACGGCCGGGGAGCTGTTTTTT. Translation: CASSLTIETAGELFF.

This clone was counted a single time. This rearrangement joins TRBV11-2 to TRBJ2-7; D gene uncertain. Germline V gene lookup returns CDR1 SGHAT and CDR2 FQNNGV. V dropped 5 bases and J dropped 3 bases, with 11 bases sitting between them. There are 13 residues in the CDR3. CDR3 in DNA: TGTGCCAGCAGCCCCTGGACGGTCTACGAGCAGTACTTC. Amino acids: CASSPWTVYEQYF.

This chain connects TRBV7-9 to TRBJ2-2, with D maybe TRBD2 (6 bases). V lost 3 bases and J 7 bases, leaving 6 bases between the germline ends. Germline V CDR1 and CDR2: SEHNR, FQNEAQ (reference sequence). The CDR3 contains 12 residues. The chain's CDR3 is CASSFGSGELFF. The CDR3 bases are TGTGCCAGCAGCTTCGGGAGCGGGGAGCTGTTTTTT.

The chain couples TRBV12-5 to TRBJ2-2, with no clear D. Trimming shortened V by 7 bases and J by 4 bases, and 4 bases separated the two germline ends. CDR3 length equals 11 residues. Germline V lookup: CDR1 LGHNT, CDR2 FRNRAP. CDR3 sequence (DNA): TGTGCTAGTGCCATCACCGGGGAGCTGTTTTTT. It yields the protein CASAITGELFF.

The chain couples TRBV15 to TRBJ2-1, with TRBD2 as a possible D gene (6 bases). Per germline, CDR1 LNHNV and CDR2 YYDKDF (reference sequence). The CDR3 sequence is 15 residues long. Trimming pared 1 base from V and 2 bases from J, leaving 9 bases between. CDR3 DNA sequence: TGTGCCACCAGCAGAGTTAGCGGAGCCTACAATGAGCAGTTCTTC. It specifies CATSRVSGAYNEQFF. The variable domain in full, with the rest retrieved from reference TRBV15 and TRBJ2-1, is DAMVIQNPRYQVTQFGKPVTLSCSQTLNHNVMYWYQQKSSQAPKLLFHYYDKDFNNEADTPDNFQSRRPNTSFCFLDIRSPGLGDTAMYLCATSRVSGAYNEQFFGPGTRLTVL.

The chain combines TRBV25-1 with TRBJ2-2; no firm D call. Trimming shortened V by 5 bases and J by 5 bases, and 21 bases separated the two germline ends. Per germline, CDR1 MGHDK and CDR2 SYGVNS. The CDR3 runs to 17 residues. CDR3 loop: CASSTSPYSVGTGELFF. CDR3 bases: TGTGCCAGCAGTACCTCCCCTTACAGTGTAGGAACCGGGGAGCTGTTTTTT.

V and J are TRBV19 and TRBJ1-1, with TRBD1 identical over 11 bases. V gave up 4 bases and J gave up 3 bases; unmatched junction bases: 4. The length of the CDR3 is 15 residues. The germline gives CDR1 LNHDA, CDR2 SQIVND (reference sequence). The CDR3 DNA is TGTGCCAGTAGTACCGGGACAGGGGGAGACACTGAAGCTTTCTTT. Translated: CASSTGTGGDTEAFF. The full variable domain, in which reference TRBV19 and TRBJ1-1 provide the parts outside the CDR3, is DGGITQSPKYLFRKEGQNVTLSCEQNLNHDAMYWYRQDPGQGLRLIYYSQIVNDFQKGDIAEGYSVSREKKESFPLTVTSAQKNPTAFYLCASSTGTGGDTEAFFGQGTRLTVV.

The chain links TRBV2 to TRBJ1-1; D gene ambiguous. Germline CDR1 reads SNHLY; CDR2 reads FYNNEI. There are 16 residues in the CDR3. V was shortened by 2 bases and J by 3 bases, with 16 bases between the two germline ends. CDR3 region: CASSESIARRDTEAFF. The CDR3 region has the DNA TGTGCCAGCAGTGAAAGTATAGCACGCCGGGACACTGAAGCTTTCTTT.

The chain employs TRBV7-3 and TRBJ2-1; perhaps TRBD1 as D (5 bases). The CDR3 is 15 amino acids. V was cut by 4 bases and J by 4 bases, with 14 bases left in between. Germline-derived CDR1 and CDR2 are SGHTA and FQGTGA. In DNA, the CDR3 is TGTGCCAGCAGCTCCGATGGTGACAGATACAATGAGCAGTTCTTC. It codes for CASSSDGDRYNEQFF.

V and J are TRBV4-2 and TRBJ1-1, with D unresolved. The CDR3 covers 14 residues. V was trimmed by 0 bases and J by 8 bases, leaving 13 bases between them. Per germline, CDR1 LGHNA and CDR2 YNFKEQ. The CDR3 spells CASSQEKGTREAFF. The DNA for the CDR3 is TGTGCCAGCAGCCAAGAAAAAGGCACACGGGAAGCTTTCTTT.

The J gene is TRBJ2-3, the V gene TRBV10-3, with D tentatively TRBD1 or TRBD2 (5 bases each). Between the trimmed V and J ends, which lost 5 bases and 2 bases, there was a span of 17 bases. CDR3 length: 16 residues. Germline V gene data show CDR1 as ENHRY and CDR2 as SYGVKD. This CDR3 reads CAISPGEGSSTDTQYF. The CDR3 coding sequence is TGTGCCATCAGTCCTGGAGAGGGGAGTTCCACAGATACGCAGTATTTT.

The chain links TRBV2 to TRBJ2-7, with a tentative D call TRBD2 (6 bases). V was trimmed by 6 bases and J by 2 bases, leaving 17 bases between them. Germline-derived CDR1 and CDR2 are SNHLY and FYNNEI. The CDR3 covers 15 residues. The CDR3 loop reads CASRELANPTYEQYF. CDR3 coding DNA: TGTGCCAGCAGAGAACTAGCTAATCCGACCTACGAGCAGTACTTC.